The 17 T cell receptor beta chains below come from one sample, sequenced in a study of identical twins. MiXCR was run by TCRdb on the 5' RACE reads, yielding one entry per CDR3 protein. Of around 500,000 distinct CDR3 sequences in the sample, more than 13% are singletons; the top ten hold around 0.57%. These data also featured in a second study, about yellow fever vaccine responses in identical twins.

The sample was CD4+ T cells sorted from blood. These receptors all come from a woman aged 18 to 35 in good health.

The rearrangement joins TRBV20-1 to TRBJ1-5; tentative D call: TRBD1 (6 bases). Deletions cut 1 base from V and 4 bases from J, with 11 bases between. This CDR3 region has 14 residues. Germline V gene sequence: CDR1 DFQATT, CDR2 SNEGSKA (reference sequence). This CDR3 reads CSARVRTANQPQHF. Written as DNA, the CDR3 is TGCAGTGCTAGAGTTCGGACAGCTAATCAGCCCCAGCATTTT.

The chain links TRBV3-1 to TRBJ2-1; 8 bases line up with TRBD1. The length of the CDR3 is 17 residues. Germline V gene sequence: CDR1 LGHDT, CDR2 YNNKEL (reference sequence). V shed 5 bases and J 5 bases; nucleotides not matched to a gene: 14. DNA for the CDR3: TGTGCCAGCAGCAAAAGAACCGGGACAGGAGCCGACAATGAGCAGTTCTTC. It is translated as CASSKRTGTGADNEQFF.

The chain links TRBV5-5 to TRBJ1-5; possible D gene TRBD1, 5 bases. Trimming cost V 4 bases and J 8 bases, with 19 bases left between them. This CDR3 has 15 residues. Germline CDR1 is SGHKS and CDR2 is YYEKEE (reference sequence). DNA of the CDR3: TGTGCCAGCAGCCCCAGCCCAGGGCACAGAGAGCCCCAGCATTTT. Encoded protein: CASSPSPGHREPQHF.

The CDR3 DNA is TGTGCCAGCAGCTTAGTGGCCTCGCTCGGGCTTCAAGAGACCCAGTACTTC. This sequence encodes CASSLVASLGLQETQYF. The V gene is TRBV7-6, the J gene TRBJ2-5; D unresolved. Trimming pared 1 base from V and 2 bases from J, leaving 17 bases between. Germline-derived CDR1 and CDR2 are SGHVS and FNYEAQ. There are 17 residues in the CDR3.

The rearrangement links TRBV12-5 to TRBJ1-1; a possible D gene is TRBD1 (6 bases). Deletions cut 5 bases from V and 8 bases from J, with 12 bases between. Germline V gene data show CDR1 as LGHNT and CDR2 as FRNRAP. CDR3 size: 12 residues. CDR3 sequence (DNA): TGTGCTAGTGGTCTGGACAGCGCAGAAGCTTTCTTT. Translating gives CASGLDSAEAFF.

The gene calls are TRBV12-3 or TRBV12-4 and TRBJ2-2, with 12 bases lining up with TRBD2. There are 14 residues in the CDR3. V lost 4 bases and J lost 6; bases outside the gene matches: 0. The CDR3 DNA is TGTGCCAGCAGTTCTAGCGGGAGGGCCGGGGAGCTGTTTTTT. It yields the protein CASSSSGRAGELFF.

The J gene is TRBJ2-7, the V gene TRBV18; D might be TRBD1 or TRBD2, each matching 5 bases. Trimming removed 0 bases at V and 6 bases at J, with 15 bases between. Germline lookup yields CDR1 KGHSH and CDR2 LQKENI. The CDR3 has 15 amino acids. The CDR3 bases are TGTGCCAGCTCACCACCGAGGGGCCGGGGTGGCGAGCAGTACTTC. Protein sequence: CASSPPRGRGGEQYF.

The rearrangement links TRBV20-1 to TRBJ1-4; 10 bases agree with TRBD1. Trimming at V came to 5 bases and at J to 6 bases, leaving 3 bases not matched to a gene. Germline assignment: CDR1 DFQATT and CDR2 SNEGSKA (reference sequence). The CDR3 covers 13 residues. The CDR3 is CSAETGGDEKLFF. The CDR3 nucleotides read TGCAGTGCTGAGACAGGGGGCGATGAAAAACTGTTTTTT.

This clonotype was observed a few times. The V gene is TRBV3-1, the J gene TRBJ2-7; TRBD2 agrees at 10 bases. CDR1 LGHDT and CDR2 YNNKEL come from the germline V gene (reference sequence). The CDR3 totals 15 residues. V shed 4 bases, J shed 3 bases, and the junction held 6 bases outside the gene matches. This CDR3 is CASSRKLAGSYEQYF. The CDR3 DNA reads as TGTGCCAGCAGCCGAAAACTAGCGGGGAGCTACGAGCAGTACTTC.

CDR3 loop: CSANRDRVRNEQFF. CDR3 nucleotide sequence: TGCAGTGCCAACCGGGACAGGGTCAGGAATGAGCAGTTCTTC. The genes are TRBV20-1 and TRBJ2-1, with 9 bases lining up with TRBD1. V shed 6 bases and J 7 bases; nucleotides not matched to a gene: 10. The germline CDR1 and CDR2 sequences are DFQATT and SNEGSKA (reference sequence). The CDR3 is made up of 14 amino acids.

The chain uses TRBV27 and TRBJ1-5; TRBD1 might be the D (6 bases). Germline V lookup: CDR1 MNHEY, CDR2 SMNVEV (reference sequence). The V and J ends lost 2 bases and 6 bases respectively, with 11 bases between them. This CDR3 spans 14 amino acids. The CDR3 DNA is TGTGCCAGCAGTTTACAGGGGCCGGGTCAGCCCCAGCATTTT. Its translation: CASSLQGPGQPQHF.

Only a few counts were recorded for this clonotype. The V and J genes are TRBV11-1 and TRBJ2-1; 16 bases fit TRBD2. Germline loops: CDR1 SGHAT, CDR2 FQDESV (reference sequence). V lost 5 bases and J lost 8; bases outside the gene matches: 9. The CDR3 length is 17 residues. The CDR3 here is CASSPPGGLAGGHEQFF. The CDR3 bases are TGTGCCAGCAGCCCGCCGGGGGGACTAGCGGGGGGGCATGAGCAGTTCTTC.

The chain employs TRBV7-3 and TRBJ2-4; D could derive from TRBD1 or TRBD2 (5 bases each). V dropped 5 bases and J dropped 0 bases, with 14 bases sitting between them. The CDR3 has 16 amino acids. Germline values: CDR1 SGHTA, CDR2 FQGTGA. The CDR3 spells CASSEGRGLAKNIQYF. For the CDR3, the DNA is TGTGCCAGCAGCGAAGGACGGGGCCTAGCCAAAAACATTCAGTACTTC. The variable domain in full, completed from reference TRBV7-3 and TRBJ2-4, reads GAGVSQTPSNKVTEKGKYVELRCDPISGHTALYWYRQSLGQGPEFLIYFQGTGAADDSGLPNDRFFAVRPEGSVSTLKIQRTERGDSAVYLCASSEGRGLAKNIQYFGAGTRLSVL.

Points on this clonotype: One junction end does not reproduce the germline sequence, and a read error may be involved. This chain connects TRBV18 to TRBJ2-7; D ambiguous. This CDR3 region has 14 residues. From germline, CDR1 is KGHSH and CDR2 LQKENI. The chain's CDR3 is CASSPLDGVYEQYF. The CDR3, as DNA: TGTGCCAGCTCCCCACTGGATGGGGTCTACGAGCAGTACTTC.

The CDR3 region is CASSLASALSSTDTQYF. The CDR3 region has the DNA TGTGCCAGCAGCTTAGCGAGCGCGTTGTCTAGCACAGATACGCAGTATTTT. The J gene is TRBJ2-3, the V gene TRBV7-2; no definite D call. Germline CDR1 is SGHTA and CDR2 is FQGNSA. CDR3 length equals 17 residues. The V end was cut by 0 bases, the J end by 0 bases, with 13 bases between.

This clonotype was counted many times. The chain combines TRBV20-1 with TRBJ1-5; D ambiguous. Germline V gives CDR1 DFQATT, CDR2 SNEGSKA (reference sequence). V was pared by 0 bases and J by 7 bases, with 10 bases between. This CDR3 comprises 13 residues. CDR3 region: CSAREGSIQPQHF. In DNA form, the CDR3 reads TGCAGTGCTAGAGAGGGGAGCATCCAGCCCCAGCATTTT.

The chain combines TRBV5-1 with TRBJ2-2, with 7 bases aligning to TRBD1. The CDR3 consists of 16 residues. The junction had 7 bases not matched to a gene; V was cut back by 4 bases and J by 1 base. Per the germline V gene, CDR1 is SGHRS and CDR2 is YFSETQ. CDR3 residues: CASSTGDRQNTGELFF. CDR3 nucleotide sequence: TGCGCCAGCAGCACTGGGGACAGACAGAACACCGGGGAGCTGTTTTTT.